This T cell receptor beta chain derives from a study of blood T cell repertoires in COVID-19. Study-level information: Samples representing acute and convalescent COVID-19 were sourced from the United States, Italy and Spain.

Enrollees, about 18 to 90 years old, lived in roughly 24 US areas. Germline V CDR1 and CDR2: SEHNR, FQNEAQ (reference sequence). This CDR3 comprises 16 residues. Losses at the gene ends were 5 bases for V and 0 bases for J; bases not matched to a gene: 8. Using immunoSEQ multiplex PCR, the repertoire was profiled, and TCRdb retains in-frame clones only, with some absent. The sample holds around 320,000 clones; over 85% are singletons and the top ten take roughly 2.8%. Sequencing was carried out using PBMCs or T cells enriched from blood (not recorded which). The sequence came from a woman in her forties or fifties who had been exposed to COVID-19. This sequence joins TRBV7-9 and TRBJ2-5, with 8 bases that match TRBD2. CDR3 bases: TGTGCCAGCAGCGAAAAGGGACTAGGGTACCAAGAGACCCAGTACTTC. Its translation: CASSEKGLGYQETQYF.